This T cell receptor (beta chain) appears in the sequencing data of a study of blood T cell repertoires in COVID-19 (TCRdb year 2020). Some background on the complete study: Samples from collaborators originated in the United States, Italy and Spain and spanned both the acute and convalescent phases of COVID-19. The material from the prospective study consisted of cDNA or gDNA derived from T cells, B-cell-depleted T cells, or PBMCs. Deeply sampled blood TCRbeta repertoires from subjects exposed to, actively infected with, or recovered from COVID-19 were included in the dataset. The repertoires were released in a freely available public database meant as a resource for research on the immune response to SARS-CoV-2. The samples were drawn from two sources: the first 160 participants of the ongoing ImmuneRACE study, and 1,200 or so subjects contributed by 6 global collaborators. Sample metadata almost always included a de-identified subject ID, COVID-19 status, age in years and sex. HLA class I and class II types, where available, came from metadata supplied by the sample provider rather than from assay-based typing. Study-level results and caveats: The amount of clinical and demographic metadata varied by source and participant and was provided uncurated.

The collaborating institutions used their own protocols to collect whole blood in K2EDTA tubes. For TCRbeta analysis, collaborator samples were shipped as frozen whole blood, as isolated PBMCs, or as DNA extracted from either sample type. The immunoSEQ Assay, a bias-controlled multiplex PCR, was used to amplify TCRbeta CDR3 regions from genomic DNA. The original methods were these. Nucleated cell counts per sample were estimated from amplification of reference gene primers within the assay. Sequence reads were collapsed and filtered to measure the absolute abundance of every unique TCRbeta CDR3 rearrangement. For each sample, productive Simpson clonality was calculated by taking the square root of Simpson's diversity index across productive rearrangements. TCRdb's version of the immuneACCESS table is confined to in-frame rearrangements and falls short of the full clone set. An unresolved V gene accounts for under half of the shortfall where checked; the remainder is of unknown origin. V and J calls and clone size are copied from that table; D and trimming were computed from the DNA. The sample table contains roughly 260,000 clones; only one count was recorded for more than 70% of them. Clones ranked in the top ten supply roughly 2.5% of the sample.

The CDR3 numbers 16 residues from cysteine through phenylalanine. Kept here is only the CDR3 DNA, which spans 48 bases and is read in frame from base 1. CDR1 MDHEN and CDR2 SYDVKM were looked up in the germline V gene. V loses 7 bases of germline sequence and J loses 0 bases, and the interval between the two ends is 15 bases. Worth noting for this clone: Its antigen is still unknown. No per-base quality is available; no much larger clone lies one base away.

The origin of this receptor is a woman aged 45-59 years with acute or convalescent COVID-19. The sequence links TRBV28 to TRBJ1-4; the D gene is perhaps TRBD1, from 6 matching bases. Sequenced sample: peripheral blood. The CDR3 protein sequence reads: CASTTPDRTTNEKLFF. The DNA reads TGTGCCAGCACCACCCCCGACAGGACAACTAATGAAAAACTGTTTTTT.